The sequence of this T cell receptor (beta chain) was determined in a study of blood T cells in healthy people across ages. Healthy Caucasian individuals from Russia aged about 6 to 90 were enrolled as donors. The V end was cut by 1 base, the J end by 7 bases, with 10 bases between. The CDR3 extends over 13 amino acids. Germline assignment: CDR1 SEHNR and CDR2 FQNEAQ (reference sequence). This clonotype was detected once. PCR was performed a second time for about 7 to 11 cycles using a sample-barcoded 5' primer and a J-beta primer mix. TCRdb processed the 5' RACE reads anew with MiXCR; each CDR3 protein has one entry. The repertoire holds about 1,600,000 distinct CDR3 sequences, with 35% to 45% as singletons.

The chain has TRBV7-9 and TRBJ1-1; D ambiguous. This TCR came from a woman younger than 30 in good health. The material sequenced was blood. The CDR3 here is CASSLESGFEAFF. CDR3 nucleotide sequence: TGTGCCAGCAGCTTAGAGTCCGGGTTTGAAGCTTTCTTT.